The 24 T cell receptor beta chains below come from one sample, sequenced in a study of T-cell memory formation after mild COVID-19. MiXCR, run by TCRdb on the 5' RACE reads, gives a single entry per CDR3 protein. The table lists fewer than 650,000 distinct CDR3 sequences, approximately 21% of them singletons. Sequences were obtained from PBMCs or a T cell subset sorted from them (not recorded which). The receptors were gathered from an adult woman who had mild COVID-19 (a few samples of this study predate the infection). Cell type and time point are not known.

The rearrangement links TRBV27 to TRBJ2-3; a weak D match, TRBD2 (6 bases). V was clipped by 4 bases and J by 0 bases, with 14 bases between them. Germline CDR1 is MNHEY and CDR2 is SMNVEV (reference sequence). This CDR3 spans 16 amino acids. CDR3 sequence: CASSSLGGSSTDTQYF. The CDR3 nucleotides read TGTGCCAGCAGTTCGCTCGGGGGATCTAGCACAGATACGCAGTATTTT.

V and J are TRBV12-3 or TRBV12-4 and TRBJ1-5, with TRBD1 matching 7 bases. The trim removed 6 bases at V and 0 bases at J, leaving 8 bases unmatched. This CDR3 has 16 residues. CDR3 sequence: CASSRGQVNSNQPQHF. In DNA form, the CDR3 reads TGTGCCAGCAGCCGAGGACAGGTGAATAGCAATCAGCCCCAGCATTTT.

This clonotype was counted between two and nine times. CDR3 sequence reads: CASSRFKMDYNEQFF. CDR3 nucleotide sequence: TGCGCCAGCAGCCGTTTCAAAATGGATTACAATGAGCAGTTCTTC. This sequence joins TRBV4-3 and TRBJ2-1; no clear D. Per germline, CDR1 LGHNA and CDR2 YSLEER. The CDR3 sequence is 15 residues long. V lost 4 bases and J lost 4, with 14 bases in between.

The chain's CDR3 is CASSLIGSFSYNEQFF. CDR3 nucleotide sequence: TGTGCCAGCAGCTTGATCGGTAGCTTCTCCTACAATGAGCAGTTCTTC. The chain employs TRBV7-8 and TRBJ2-1; D not resolved. Trimming took 3 bases from V and 0 from J, leaving 12 bases between them. Germline assignment: CDR1 SGHVS and CDR2 FQNEAQ. The CDR3 totals 16 residues.

The rearrangement uses TRBV7-9 and TRBJ2-2; TRBD1 is a possible D gene (6 bases). Trimming left V 5 bases short and J 5 bases short, with 18 bases between. The CDR3 is 16 amino acids. Per the germline V gene, CDR1 is SEHNR and CDR2 is FQNEAQ (reference sequence). The CDR3 DNA reads as TGTGCCAGCAGCATCGGGTCCGCAGGGGAGACCGGGGAGCTGTTTTTT. Its translation: CASSIGSAGETGELFF.

This clonotype has just a few counts. This rearrangement joins TRBV20-1 to TRBJ1-1, with 9 bases fitting TRBD1. The trim removed 3 bases at V and 1 base at J, leaving 3 bases unmatched. The CDR3 sequence is 14 residues long. Germline V gene sequence: CDR1 DFQATT, CDR2 SNEGSKA (reference sequence). The CDR3 DNA sequence: TGCAGTGCTAGTACAGGGGGCTGGAACACTGAAGCTTTCTTT. Protein product: CSASTGGWNTEAFF.

In this sample, this clonotype turned up a few times. The chain couples TRBV4-2 to TRBJ1-1; TRBD1 is a possible D gene (5 bases). V was cut by 2 bases and J by 1 base, with 14 bases left in between. Germline values: CDR1 LGHNA, CDR2 YNFKEQ. The CDR3 runs 16 residues. The CDR3 bases are TGTGCCAGCAGCCAACCCCGGACGGACACGAACACTGAAGCTTTCTTT. Its protein is CASSQPRTDTNTEAFF.

The chain has TRBV10-3 and TRBJ2-2, with TRBD2 matching 7 bases. Germline-derived CDR1 and CDR2 are ENHRY and SYGVKD. V dropped 3 bases and J dropped 3; count of bases not matched to a gene: 1. This CDR3 comprises 14 residues. Written as DNA, the CDR3 is TGTGCCATCAGTGACCGGGAGGACACCGGGGAGCTGTTTTTT. Its translation: CAISDREDTGELFF.

The V gene is TRBV20-1, the J gene TRBJ2-3, with D hard to call. Germline-derived CDR1 and CDR2 are DFQATT and SNEGSKA (reference sequence). This CDR3 contains 11 residues. V gave up 3 bases and J gave up 10 bases, with 11 bases separating them. CDR3 nucleotides: TGCAGTGCTAGGACTGGCGTCGCGCAGTATTTT. Translating gives CSARTGVAQYF.

V gene TRBV2 combines with J gene TRBJ1-1; D is undetermined. V was cut by 7 bases and J by 1 base, with 10 bases left in between. Germline-derived CDR1 and CDR2 are SNHLY and FYNNEI. The CDR3 loop spans 13 amino acids. DNA for the CDR3: TGTGCCAGCACCGTTGGGAGGAACACTGAAGCTTTCTTT. It translates to CASTVGRNTEAFF.

The gene calls are TRBV7-9 and TRBJ2-7; 8 positions agree with TRBD1. Per germline, CDR1 SEHNR and CDR2 FQNEAQ (reference sequence). CDR3 length equals 14 residues. The ends lost 5 bases at V and 2 bases at J; junction bases unmatched: 5. The CDR3 region is CASSEGQGPYEQYF. DNA for the CDR3: TGTGCCAGCAGCGAAGGACAGGGCCCCTACGAGCAGTACTTC.

The rearrangement links TRBV18 to TRBJ1-3; D uncertain. This CDR3 comprises 17 residues. Germline V gene lookup returns CDR1 KGHSH and CDR2 LQKENI. V lost 4 bases and J 0 bases, leaving 16 bases between the germline ends. CDR3 DNA sequence: TGTGCCAGCTCACACCTTGACAAGCCCAGCTCTGGAAACACCATATATTTT. Translating gives CASSHLDKPSSGNTIYF.

This clonotype has just a few counts. The gene calls are TRBV9 and TRBJ1-2, with D tentatively TRBD1 (6 bases). The CDR3 is made up of 16 amino acids. The V and J ends lost 4 bases and 0 bases respectively, with 16 bases between them. Germline CDR1 SGDLS, CDR2 YYNGEE. CDR3 sequence reads: CASSLRRTEANYGYTF. The CDR3 coding sequence is TGTGCCAGCAGCTTGAGGCGGACAGAGGCTAACTATGGCTACACCTTC.

This clonotype was detected only a few times. V usage is TRBV7-3 and J usage is TRBJ2-3; D perhaps matches TRBD2 (6 bases). From germline, CDR1 is SGHTA and CDR2 FQGTGA. The CDR3 consists of 15 residues. V gave up 3 bases and J gave up 5 bases, with 15 bases separating them. DNA of the CDR3: TGTGCCAGCAGCTTTTTAGTGGGGGGTGAAGATACGCAGTATTTT. Translating gives CASSFLVGGEDTQYF. Full variable domain (missing parts from reference TRBV7-3 and TRBJ2-3): GAGVSQTPSNKVTEKGKYVELRCDPISGHTALYWYRQSLGQGPEFLIYFQGTGAADDSGLPNDRFFAVRPEGSVSTLKIQRTERGDSAVYLCASSFLVGGEDTQYFGPGTRLTVL.

This rearrangement joins TRBV7-9 to TRBJ1-2; the D gene is possibly TRBD1 (6 bases). The CDR3 consists of 13 residues. CDR1 SEHNR and CDR2 FQNEAQ come from the germline V gene (reference sequence). V gave up 2 bases and J gave up 8 bases, with 12 bases separating them. CDR3 protein: CASSLTGRGGYTF. Here the CDR3 DNA reads TGTGCCAGCAGCTTAACAGGGCGAGGAGGCTACACCTTC.

V usage is TRBV4-2 and J usage is TRBJ2-6; D is undetermined. This CDR3 is built from 13 residues. Per the germline V gene, CDR1 is LGHNA and CDR2 is YNFKEQ. The V gene lost 0 bases and the J gene lost 8 bases, with 5 bases spanning the gap. The CDR3 DNA reads as TGTGCCAGCAGCCAAGAGGCCCCCAACGTCCTGACTTTC. It is translated as CASSQEAPNVLTF.

This clonotype was detected a few times. This rearrangement joins TRBV4-3 to TRBJ2-2; D possibly uses TRBD1 or TRBD2 (5 bases each). The germline CDR1 and CDR2 sequences are LGHNA and YSLEER. This CDR3 is built from 16 residues. Trimming cost V 0 bases and J 2 bases, with 10 bases left between them. CDR3 bases: TGCGCCAGCAGCCAAGATGTGAGGGGTAACACCGGGGAGCTGTTTTTT. The encoded protein is CASSQDVRGNTGELFF.

This rearrangement joins TRBV3-1 to TRBJ2-4, with a tentative D call TRBD1 (5 bases). V was shortened by 4 bases and J by 6 bases, with 16 bases between the two germline ends. The CDR3 has 15 residues. Germline CDR1 is LGHDT and CDR2 is YNNKEL (reference sequence). CDR3 in DNA: TGTGCCAGCAGCCCCCCTCAAGGGGCAGGAAACATTCAGTACTTC. It encodes CASSPPQGAGNIQYF.

This clonotype was detected a few times. The chain couples TRBV6-2 or TRBV6-3 to TRBJ2-2; TRBD2 is a possible D gene (6 bases). Germline-derived CDR1 and CDR2 are MNHEY and SVGEGT. The CDR3 is 16 residues long. V lost 6 bases and J 1 base, leaving 15 bases between the germline ends. The CDR3 nucleotides are TGTGCCAGCAGAACCCCCGGGGGTCGGAACACCGGGGAGCTGTTTTTT. Its protein is CASRTPGGRNTGELFF.

The J gene is TRBJ2-7, the V gene TRBV20-1; no reliable D call. The CDR3 contains 12 residues. Looked up from germline, CDR1 is DFQATT and CDR2 is SNEGSKA (reference sequence). The V end lost 6 bases, the J end lost 4 bases, and 13 bases lay between the germline ends. The CDR3 region has the DNA TGCAGTGCCGAAGGAGCAGAATACGAGCAGTACTTC. Its translation: CSAEGAEYEQYF.

The chain is built from TRBV13 and TRBJ2-4, with D tentatively TRBD1 or TRBD2 (5 bases each). This CDR3 region has 16 residues. Trimming cost V 3 bases and J 0 bases, with 12 bases left between them. Per the germline V gene, CDR1 is PRHDT and CDR2 is FYEKMQ (reference sequence). Here the CDR3 DNA reads TGTGCCAGCAGCTTTAGGGGAGAACTAGCCAAAAACATTCAGTACTTC. Amino acid sequence: CASSFRGELAKNIQYF.

The chain couples TRBV7-3 to TRBJ1-2; 9 bases match TRBD1. Germline CDR1 SGHTA, CDR2 FQGTGA. With V trimmed by 5 bases and J by 4 bases, 11 bases remained unmatched. CDR3 length equals 16 residues. The CDR3 loop reads CASSHTGTGNGYGYTF. DNA of the CDR3: TGTGCCAGCAGCCACACCGGGACAGGGAATGGCTATGGCTACACCTTC. Supplemented by reference TRBV7-3 and TRBJ1-2, the full variable domain reads GAGVSQTPSNKVTEKGKYVELRCDPISGHTALYWYRQSLGQGPEFLIYFQGTGAADDSGLPNDRFFAVRPEGSVSTLKIQRTERGDSAVYLCASSHTGTGNGYGYTFGSGTRLTVV.

There are many counts of this clonotype. V gene TRBV7-9 combines with J gene TRBJ2-1, with D maybe TRBD2 (5 bases). The CDR3 contains 16 residues. V shed 5 bases and J shed 4 bases, with 18 bases lying between them. Germline V CDR1 and CDR2: SEHNR, FQNEAQ (reference sequence). In DNA, the CDR3 is TGTGCCAGCAGCCCCCTCCCGGGAAGTTCTTACAATGAGCAGTTCTTC. It specifies CASSPLPGSSYNEQFF.

The sample holds a few counts of this clonotype. V usage is TRBV6-2 or TRBV6-3 and J usage is TRBJ2-3; 12 bases fit TRBD2. Trimming removed 4 bases from V and 5 bases from J; junction bases left unmatched: 4. The CDR3 spans 15 residues. Germline-derived CDR1 and CDR2 are MNHEY and SVGEGT. CDR3 bases: TGTGCCAGCAGTTTCGGACTAGCGGGGAGAGATACGCAGTATTTT. Translating gives CASSFGLAGRDTQYF.